The source of this T cell receptor (beta chain) is a study of early stage breast cancer tumors. V dropped 2 bases and J dropped 7; count of bases not matched to a gene: 4. Germline V gene lookup returns CDR1 SGHDT and CDR2 YYEEEE. This CDR3 comprises 14 residues. Assay: immunoSEQ multiplex PCR; the TCRdb copy retains only in-frame clones and omits some. Seen here are some 70,000 clones, roughly 84% observed once, and the top ten hold roughly 3%. The material sequenced was blood. This rearrangement joins TRBV5-6 to TRBJ1-4; 8 bases line up with TRBD1. This TCR came from a person in their sixties or seventies with breast cancer. Here the CDR3 DNA reads TGTGCCAGCAGCTTCCAGGGGGCGGGTGAAAAACTGTTTTTT. As protein: CASSFQGAGEKLFF.